This is a list of T cell receptor beta chains from one sample in a study of T-cell reconstitution after alpha-beta-depleted transplantation in children. TCRdb passed the PCR reads through MiXCR, listing each CDR3 protein once. The sample holds approximately 150,000 distinct CDR3 sequences, 8.5% to 10% seen once. The sequencing used PBMCs, mostly from graft donor cells, collected 180 days after TCRalphabeta/CD19-depleted stem cell transplant. These receptors came from a female patient aged 2-15 years who had a stem cell transplant for congenital amegakaryocytic thrombocytopenia, so the T cells may come from the graft donor. The CDR3 runs from the conserved cysteine through the conserved F or W. Fields, in order: D gene, J gene, CDR3 length, clone size, V gene, CDR3 DNA, CDR3 protein. The D gene is left open where the match is weak. Some rows have no size entry. The others give once, few or many, or a class for an expanded clone.

d_gene: TRBD1; j_gene: TRBJ2-7; len: 15; abundance: many; v_gene: TRBV5-1; CDR3nt: TGCGCCAGCAGCTACGGGACAGGGATATCCTACGAGCAGTACTTC; CDR3aa: CASSYGTGISYEQYF
d_gene: TRBD2; j_gene: TRBJ2-3; len: 14; abundance: many; v_gene: TRBV7-2; CDR3nt: TGTGCCAGCCTAGCGGTCTGGATGACAGATACGCAGTATTTT; CDR3aa: CASLAVWMTDTQYF
d_gene: TRBD1; j_gene: TRBJ2-5; len: 17; abundance: many; v_gene: TRBV5-1; CDR3nt: TGCGCCAGCAGCTTGGGACAGGGATGGGGGCGAATGGAGACCCAGTACTTC; CDR3aa: CASSLGQGWGRMETQYF
d_gene: NA; j_gene: TRBJ2-3; len: 14; abundance: many; v_gene: TRBV12-3/TRBV12-4; CDR3nt: TGTGCCAGCAGTCCCCATGGGGCTACAGATACGCAGTATTTT; CDR3aa: CASSPHGATDTQYF
d_gene: NA; j_gene: TRBJ2-1; len: 12; abundance: NA; v_gene: TRBV6-1; CDR3nt: TGTGCCAGCAGTGAGGTTCCTCTTGAGAGGTTCTTC; CDR3aa: CASSEVPLERFF
d_gene: NA; j_gene: TRBJ2-7; len: 19; abundance: many; v_gene: TRBV10-3; CDR3nt: TGTGCCATCAGTGAGTCGGTCGCGGGGCCCTCCACTAGAAGTTGCGAGCAGTACTTC; CDR3aa: CAISESVAGPSTRSCEQYF
d_gene: NA; j_gene: TRBJ2-5; len: 13; abundance: NA; v_gene: TRBV18; CDR3nt: TGTGCCAGCTCAAACCTCTACCAAGAGACCCAGTACTTC; CDR3aa: CASSNLYQETQYF
d_gene: TRBD1; j_gene: TRBJ2-5; len: 12; abundance: many; v_gene: TRBV29-1; CDR3nt: TGCAGCGTAGACAGGGACCAAGAGACCCAGTACTTC; CDR3aa: CSVDRDQETQYF
d_gene: NA; j_gene: TRBJ1-5; len: 13; abundance: few; v_gene: TRBV18; CDR3nt: TGTGCCAGCTCCCTTACAGAAAATCAGCCCCAGCATTTT; CDR3aa: CASSLTENQPQHF
d_gene: NA; j_gene: TRBJ2-5; len: 14; abundance: many; v_gene: TRBV6-2/TRBV6-3; CDR3nt: TGTGCCAGCAGTTACGTGGACAACCAAGAGACCCAGTACTTC; CDR3aa: CASSYVDNQETQYF
d_gene: TRBD2; j_gene: TRBJ2-5; len: 17; abundance: many; v_gene: TRBV7-2; CDR3nt: TGTGCCAGCAGCTTAGGGGGGCTAGCGGGTTTCCAAGAGACCCAGTACTTC; CDR3aa: CASSLGGLAGFQETQYF
d_gene: TRBD1; j_gene: TRBJ2-5; len: 15; abundance: many; v_gene: TRBV5-1; CDR3nt: TGCGCCAGCAGTCCTAATGACAGGGGGTACGAGACCCAGTACTTC; CDR3aa: CASSPNDRGYETQYF
d_gene: NA; j_gene: TRBJ1-4; len: 15; abundance: many; v_gene: TRBV18; CDR3nt: TGTGCCAGCTCACCGATGACAGACTATAATGAAAAACTGTTTTTT; CDR3aa: CASSPMTDYNEKLFF
d_gene: NA; j_gene: TRBJ2-7; len: 11; abundance: NA; v_gene: TRBV20-1; CDR3nt: TGCAGTGTTATAAGATCCTACGAGCAGTACTTC; CDR3aa: CSVIRSYEQYF
d_gene: TRBD2; j_gene: TRBJ2-1; len: 13; abundance: few; v_gene: TRBV20-1; CDR3nt: TGCAGTGGTCAACTAGCGGGAGTTTGGTTACAGTTCTTC; CDR3aa: CSGQLAGVWLQFF
d_gene: NA; j_gene: TRBJ2-3; len: 17; abundance: many; v_gene: TRBV13; CDR3nt: TGTGCCAGCAGCGTTCGGGGCGCGCGGGGAGCCACAGATACGCAGTATTTT; CDR3aa: CASSVRGARGATDTQYF
d_gene: NA; j_gene: TRBJ2-1; len: 14; abundance: few; v_gene: TRBV28; CDR3nt: TGTGCCAGCAGTTCATGGAGCTCCTACAATGAGCAGTTCTTC; CDR3aa: CASSSWSSYNEQFF
d_gene: TRBD2; j_gene: TRBJ2-5; len: 15; abundance: few; v_gene: TRBV5-1; CDR3nt: TGCGCCAGCAGCTTAAGAGGGACTACGCAAGAGACCCAGTACTTC; CDR3aa: CASSLRGTTQETQYF
d_gene: NA; j_gene: TRBJ2-3; len: 15; abundance: NA; v_gene: TRBV6-2/TRBV6-3; CDR3nt: TGTGCCAGCAGTTACACGCATTCGACCTCAGATACGCAGTATTTT; CDR3aa: CASSYTHSTSDTQYF
d_gene: NA; j_gene: TRBJ2-7; len: 13; abundance: NA; v_gene: TRBV5-5; CDR3nt: TGTGCCAGCAGCTTCGGGGCAGCCTACGAGCAGTACTTC; CDR3aa: CASSFGAAYEQYF
d_gene: NA; j_gene: TRBJ2-3; len: 12; abundance: many; v_gene: TRBV12-3/TRBV12-4; CDR3nt: TGTGCCAGCAAGCGCCTGGGTTTTACGCAGTATTTT; CDR3aa: CASKRLGFTQYF
d_gene: NA; j_gene: TRBJ2-3; len: 16; abundance: NA; v_gene: TRBV5-1; CDR3nt: TGCGCCAGCAGCTTGACTAGCATGGCGAGCACAGATACGCAGTATTTT; CDR3aa: CASSLTSMASTDTQYF
d_gene: NA; j_gene: TRBJ2-1; len: 17; abundance: NA; v_gene: TRBV27; CDR3nt: TGTGCCAGCAGTCCGCACAAGACTACCCTATCTTGGAATGAGCAGTTCTTC; CDR3aa: CASSPHKTTLSWNEQFF
d_gene: NA; j_gene: TRBJ2-7; len: 15; abundance: many; v_gene: TRBV4-2; CDR3nt: TGTGCCAGCAGCCAAGCTAGGGGACACTCCTACGAGCAGTACTTC; CDR3aa: CASSQARGHSYEQYF
d_gene: TRBD1; j_gene: TRBJ2-6; len: 17; abundance: NA; v_gene: TRBV27; CDR3nt: TGTGCCAGCAGGAGGACAGGGGGGGGATCTGGGGCCAACGGCCTGACTTTC; CDR3aa: CASRRTGGGSGANGLTF
d_gene: NA; j_gene: TRBJ2-3; len: 17; abundance: many; v_gene: TRBV7-7; CDR3nt: TGTGCCAGCAGCAGGGGGGACAGTTTACATGGTACAGATACGCAGTATTTT; CDR3aa: CASSRGDSLHGTDTQYF
d_gene: NA; j_gene: TRBJ1-3; len: 15; abundance: few; v_gene: TRBV5-1; CDR3nt: TGCGCCAGCAGCTTGGACACCCACTCTGGAAACACCATATATTTT; CDR3aa: CASSLDTHSGNTIYF
d_gene: TRBD2; j_gene: TRBJ2-2; len: 14; abundance: many; v_gene: TRBV5-1; CDR3nt: TGCGCCAGCACCAGCGGGAGATACACCGGGGAGCTGTTTTTT; CDR3aa: CASTSGRYTGELFF
d_gene: NA; j_gene: TRBJ2-3; len: 13; abundance: many; v_gene: TRBV9; CDR3nt: TGTGCCAGCAGCGTAGAGGGGGGGGATACGCAGTATTTT; CDR3aa: CASSVEGGDTQYF
d_gene: TRBD1; j_gene: TRBJ1-1; len: 14; abundance: few; v_gene: TRBV6-2/TRBV6-3; CDR3nt: TGTGCCAGCAACTACGACAGGGTGAACACTGAAGCTTTCTTT; CDR3aa: CASNYDRVNTEAFF
d_gene: NA; j_gene: TRBJ2-7; len: 15; abundance: many; v_gene: TRBV20-1; CDR3nt: TGCAGTGCTAGAGCTCTGAAGTTCTCCTCCTACGAGCAGTACTTC; CDR3aa: CSARALKFSSYEQYF
d_gene: NA; j_gene: TRBJ2-5; len: 15; abundance: few; v_gene: TRBV28; CDR3nt: TGTGCCAGCAGTCCGGTGCCCTACCTAATGGAGACCCAGTACTTC; CDR3aa: CASSPVPYLMETQYF
d_gene: TRBD1; j_gene: TRBJ1-2; len: 15; abundance: many; v_gene: TRBV5-1; CDR3nt: TGCGCCAGCAGCCGCGATTTGGACAGGGCCGAGGGCTACACCTTC; CDR3aa: CASSRDLDRAEGYTF
d_gene: TRBD1; j_gene: TRBJ1-1; len: 12; abundance: many; v_gene: TRBV20-1; CDR3nt: TGCAGTGCCCAGACAGGGGCAGGGGAAGCTTTCTTT; CDR3aa: CSAQTGAGEAFF
d_gene: NA; j_gene: TRBJ2-5; len: 15; abundance: NA; v_gene: TRBV4-1; CDR3nt: TGCGCCAGCAGCCAGTACGACCGCCCCCAAGAGACCCAGTACTTC; CDR3aa: CASSQYDRPQETQYF
d_gene: NA; j_gene: TRBJ2-7; len: 16; abundance: few; v_gene: TRBV6-5; CDR3nt: TGTGCCAGCAGTTACCATCCCGGGGCCGCCCCCTACGAGCAGTACTTC; CDR3aa: CASSYHPGAAPYEQYF
d_gene: TRBD2; j_gene: TRBJ2-2; len: 15; abundance: few; v_gene: TRBV20-1; CDR3nt: TGCAGTGCTGGACTAGCGGGAGGGAACACCGGGGAGCTGTTTTTT; CDR3aa: CSAGLAGGNTGELFF
d_gene: TRBD2; j_gene: TRBJ2-3; len: 15; abundance: many; v_gene: TRBV20-1; CDR3nt: TGCAGTGCTAGAGATCGAGGGAGGGCCGTAAATACGCAGTATTTT; CDR3aa: CSARDRGRAVNTQYF
d_gene: NA; j_gene: TRBJ2-1; len: 11; abundance: many; v_gene: TRBV24-1; CDR3nt: TGTGCCACCGGAAGAAACAATGAGCAGTTCTTC; CDR3aa: CATGRNNEQFF
d_gene: TRBD1; j_gene: TRBJ1-5; len: 17; abundance: NA; v_gene: TRBV30; CDR3nt: TGTGCCTTGGAAGGCCTCCGGGACAGGGAGGGCAATCAGCCCCAGCATTTT; CDR3aa: CALEGLRDREGNQPQHF
d_gene: NA; j_gene: TRBJ2-1; len: 13; abundance: many; v_gene: TRBV13; CDR3nt: TGTGCCAGCAGCTTATATCAGGACGATGAGCAGTTCTTC; CDR3aa: CASSLYQDDEQFF
d_gene: TRBD1; j_gene: TRBJ1-5; len: 15; abundance: many; v_gene: TRBV28; CDR3nt: TGTGCCAGCAGTTACAGGGGTGGTGGCAATCAGCCCCAGCATTTT; CDR3aa: CASSYRGGGNQPQHF
d_gene: TRBD1; j_gene: TRBJ2-7; len: 14; abundance: few; v_gene: TRBV7-7; CDR3nt: TGTGCCAGCAGCCAGGGACAGAACTCCTACGAGCAGTACTTC; CDR3aa: CASSQGQNSYEQYF
d_gene: NA; j_gene: TRBJ2-5; len: 15; abundance: few; v_gene: TRBV28; CDR3nt: TGTGCCAGCAGTTTCGACTCGACTGGAAAAGAGACCCAGTACTTC; CDR3aa: CASSFDSTGKETQYF
d_gene: NA; j_gene: TRBJ1-1; len: 13; abundance: few; v_gene: TRBV18; CDR3nt: TGTGCCAGCTCACCACCGGGAACCACTGAAGCTTTCTTT; CDR3aa: CASSPPGTTEAFF
d_gene: NA; j_gene: TRBJ2-7; len: 14; abundance: NA; v_gene: TRBV7-8; CDR3nt: TGTGCCAGCAGCTCAGGACCAACGAACTACGAGCAGTACTTC; CDR3aa: CASSSGPTNYEQYF
d_gene: TRBD2; j_gene: TRBJ2-3; len: 16; abundance: few; v_gene: TRBV3-1; CDR3nt: TGTGCCAGCAGCCAAGAGCCTAGCGGGAACCCAGATACGCAGTATTTT; CDR3aa: CASSQEPSGNPDTQYF
d_gene: NA; j_gene: TRBJ2-7; len: 11; abundance: NA; v_gene: TRBV20-1; CDR3nt: TGTTGCGTGGACACCTCCTACGAGCAGTACTTC; CDR3aa: CCVDTSYEQYF
d_gene: NA; j_gene: TRBJ2-4; len: 13; abundance: many; v_gene: TRBV9; CDR3nt: TGTGCCAGCAGCGTAGAGTTGGGGAACATTCAGTACTTC; CDR3aa: CASSVELGNIQYF
d_gene: NA; j_gene: TRBJ2-7; len: 13; abundance: many; v_gene: TRBV20-1; CDR3nt: TGCAGTGCTAGAGATACCATCTCCTACGAGCAGTACTTC; CDR3aa: CSARDTISYEQYF
d_gene: NA; j_gene: TRBJ2-7; len: 13; abundance: few; v_gene: TRBV15; CDR3nt: TGTGCCACCAGCACCCACCTGGGGTACGAGCAGTACTTC; CDR3aa: CATSTHLGYEQYF
d_gene: NA; j_gene: TRBJ2-2; len: 12; abundance: many; v_gene: TRBV12-3/TRBV12-4; CDR3nt: TGTGCCAGCTTGGCTACCACCGGGGAGCTGTTTTTT; CDR3aa: CASLATTGELFF